This T cell receptor (beta chain) was captured in a study of neurological immune-mediated disorders. Study observations and caveats: No link was found between any clinical or MRI feature and the multiple sclerosis repertoire cluster.

Germline V gene lookup returns CDR1 SGHTA and CDR2 FQGTGA. The CDR3 has 15 residues. V shed 3 bases, J shed 0 bases, and the junction held 2 bases outside the gene matches. This clonotype was seen more than once but under ten times. Its antigen is as yet unknown. TCRdb reprocessed the 5' RACE reads with MiXCR, giving one entry per CDR3 protein. The repertoire holds tens of thousands of distinct CDR3 sequences, roughly 3.2% seen once, with around 3.1% in the top ten. The sequence was obtained from a woman in her forties or fifties with multiple sclerosis. V usage is TRBV7-3 and J usage is TRBJ2-1; 7 bases agree with TRBD2. The source material was PBMCs. In nucleotides, the CDR3 is TGTGCCAGCAGCTTCAGCGGGAACTCCTACAATGAGCAGTTCTTC. Translation: CASSFSGNSYNEQFF.